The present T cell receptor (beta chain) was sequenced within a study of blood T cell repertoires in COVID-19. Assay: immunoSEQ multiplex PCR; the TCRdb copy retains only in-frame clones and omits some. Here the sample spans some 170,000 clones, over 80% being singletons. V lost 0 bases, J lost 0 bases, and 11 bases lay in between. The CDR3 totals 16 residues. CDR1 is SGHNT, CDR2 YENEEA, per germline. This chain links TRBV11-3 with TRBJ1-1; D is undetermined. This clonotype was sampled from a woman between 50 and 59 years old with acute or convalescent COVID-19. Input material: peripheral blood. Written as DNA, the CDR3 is TGTGCCAGCAGCTTAGATAAATCCAGGATGAACACTGAAGCTTTCTTT. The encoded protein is CASSLDKSRMNTEAFF.